The rows below give T cell receptor beta chains drawn from one sample of a study of identical twins. From the 5' RACE reads, TCRdb called clonotypes with MiXCR, one entry per CDR3 protein. This table has about 330,000 distinct CDR3 sequences, 12% appearing once. The same sample was also studied in work on yellow fever vaccine responses in identical twins.

Sequenced material: CD8+ T cells sorted from blood. These TCRs come from a woman aged 18-29 years in good health. Each CDR3 is given with its conserved first and last residue. A D gene is named only where the DNA matches it firmly. For some rows the clone size is stated as once, few or many, or as a class when expanded; others skip it.

v_call: TRBV9; clone_size: few; d_call: .; j_call: TRBJ2-1; cdr3_nt: TGTGCCAGCAGCGTAAGCGGTTACTGGAATGAGCAGTTCTTC; cdr3_aa: CASSVSGYWNEQFF
v_call: TRBV7-6; clone_size: few; d_call: .; j_call: TRBJ2-2; cdr3_nt: TGTGCCAGCACCCTTAGCGTGGGGGGCGCGAACACCGGGGAGCTGTTTTTT; cdr3_aa: CASTLSVGGANTGELFF
v_call: TRBV12-3/TRBV12-4; clone_size: many; d_call: .; j_call: TRBJ1-2; cdr3_nt: TGTGCCAGCAGTTTATCCCCCAGAAACTATGGCTACACCTTC; cdr3_aa: CASSLSPRNYGYTF
v_call: TRBV20-1; clone_size: .; d_call: .; j_call: TRBJ2-3; cdr3_nt: TGCAGTGCTGGAATTCTAGCTGACACAGATACGCAGTATTTT; cdr3_aa: CSAGILADTDTQYF
v_call: TRBV19; clone_size: .; d_call: .; j_call: TRBJ2-3; cdr3_nt: TGTGCCAGTAGTAACCCGGGGGCTTCTAGCACAGATACGCAGTATTTT; cdr3_aa: CASSNPGASSTDTQYF
v_call: TRBV7-9; clone_size: many; d_call: .; j_call: TRBJ1-5; cdr3_nt: TGTGCCAGCAGCTGGGTGGGGGATAGCAATCAGCCCCAGCATTTT; cdr3_aa: CASSWVGDSNQPQHF
v_call: TRBV6-5; clone_size: few; d_call: .; j_call: TRBJ2-7; cdr3_nt: TGTGCCAGCAGTTACGCCAGAGGGACAAACTACGAGCAGTACTTC; cdr3_aa: CASSYARGTNYEQYF
v_call: TRBV2; clone_size: .; d_call: .; j_call: TRBJ2-1; cdr3_nt: TGTGCCAGCAGTGACAGGGATGCGCTCTTC; cdr3_aa: CASSDRDALF
v_call: TRBV6-5; clone_size: few; d_call: .; j_call: TRBJ1-1; cdr3_nt: TGTGCCAGCAGTTACGAAGGCACTGAAGCTTTCTTT; cdr3_aa: CASSYEGTEAFF
v_call: TRBV7-9; clone_size: .; d_call: .; j_call: TRBJ2-1; cdr3_nt: TGTGCCAGCAGCTTAGCCACTCTACATGGGGAGCAGTTCTTC; cdr3_aa: CASSLATLHGEQFF
v_call: TRBV29-1; clone_size: many; d_call: .; j_call: TRBJ2-2; cdr3_nt: TGCAGCGCCGGCATTTCCGGGGAGCTGTTTTTT; cdr3_aa: CSAGISGELFF
v_call: TRBV20-1; clone_size: many; d_call: .; j_call: TRBJ2-5; cdr3_nt: TGCAGTGCTAGAGAAAGGGATCAAGAGACCCAGTACTTC; cdr3_aa: CSARERDQETQYF
v_call: TRBV7-8; clone_size: few; d_call: TRBD2; j_call: TRBJ2-7; cdr3_nt: TGTGCCAGCAGCCCGACTAGCGGGAGGGCCGAAGTCGTCCACGAGCAGTACTTC; cdr3_aa: CASSPTSGRAEVVHEQYF
v_call: TRBV27; clone_size: few; d_call: .; j_call: TRBJ2-1; cdr3_nt: TGTGCCAGCAGGTGGACAGCGAGCTCCTACAATGAGCAGTTCTTC; cdr3_aa: CASRWTASSYNEQFF
v_call: TRBV5-7; clone_size: .; d_call: .; j_call: TRBJ1-1; cdr3_nt: TGTGCCAGCAGCCCCCGTCTAAATGAAGCTTTCTTT; cdr3_aa: CASSPRLNEAFF
v_call: TRBV29-1; clone_size: few; d_call: TRBD2; j_call: TRBJ2-3; cdr3_nt: TGCAGCGTTGGGGCTAGCGGGAGCTTTGTGAGCACAGATACGCAGTATTTT; cdr3_aa: CSVGASGSFVSTDTQYF
v_call: TRBV20-1; clone_size: few; d_call: TRBD2; j_call: TRBJ2-5; cdr3_nt: TGCAGTGCTAGTCGGCTAGCGGGGAAACAAGAGACCCAGTACTTC; cdr3_aa: CSASRLAGKQETQYF
v_call: TRBV4-1; clone_size: .; d_call: .; j_call: TRBJ2-2; cdr3_nt: TGCGCCAGCAGCCAGGGGGCCTGGGGCGCGAACACCGGGGAGCTGTTTTTT; cdr3_aa: CASSQGAWGANTGELFF
v_call: TRBV6-1; clone_size: .; d_call: .; j_call: TRBJ2-7; cdr3_nt: TGTGCCAGCGAAGAAAGCCTGAAGGTCAACGAGCAGTACTTC; cdr3_aa: CASEESLKVNEQYF
v_call: TRBV28; clone_size: .; d_call: .; j_call: TRBJ2-7; cdr3_nt: TGTGCCAGCAGCTGGGGGGACGTAACCTACGAGCAGTACTTC; cdr3_aa: CASSWGDVTYEQYF
v_call: TRBV4-1; clone_size: many; d_call: .; j_call: TRBJ1-1; cdr3_nt: TGCGCCAGCAGCCAAGATCGGCGAGACACTGAAGCTTTCTTT; cdr3_aa: CASSQDRRDTEAFF
v_call: TRBV6-1; clone_size: many; d_call: .; j_call: TRBJ2-1; cdr3_nt: TGTGCCAGCAGTCCCCTAGGGACCTACAATGAGCAGTTCTTC; cdr3_aa: CASSPLGTYNEQFF
v_call: TRBV19; clone_size: .; d_call: TRBD2; j_call: TRBJ2-1; cdr3_nt: TGTGCCAGTACAAGTAGCGGGAGGGCTTATGAGCAGTTCTTC; cdr3_aa: CASTSSGRAYEQFF
v_call: TRBV25-1; clone_size: .; d_call: .; j_call: TRBJ2-1; cdr3_nt: TGTGCCAGCAGTGTACAGGGCCCCAATGAGCAGTTCTTC; cdr3_aa: CASSVQGPNEQFF
v_call: TRBV2; clone_size: few; d_call: .; j_call: TRBJ2-4; cdr3_nt: TGTGCCAGCCTGGGACTGAACAAAAACATTCAGTACTTC; cdr3_aa: CASLGLNKNIQYF
v_call: TRBV21-1; clone_size: few; d_call: .; j_call: TRBJ1-2; cdr3_nt: TGTGCCAGCAGCAAAGTGCCTGCGCGCTATGGCTACACCTTC; cdr3_aa: CASSKVPARYGYTF
v_call: TRBV4-1; clone_size: many; d_call: TRBD2; j_call: TRBJ2-7; cdr3_nt: TGCGCCAGCAGCCAAGAATGGGCGGGAGAGGCCTACGAGCAGTACTTC; cdr3_aa: CASSQEWAGEAYEQYF
v_call: TRBV4-1; clone_size: many; d_call: TRBD2; j_call: TRBJ2-1; cdr3_nt: TGCGCCAGCAGCCAAGATTGGACTAGTCTCTACAATGAGCAGTTCTTC; cdr3_aa: CASSQDWTSLYNEQFF
v_call: TRBV29-1; clone_size: few; d_call: TRBD1; j_call: TRBJ2-1; cdr3_nt: TGCAGCGTTGAAGATCGGGGGACAGGGGTAGACCGTAGCTCCTACAATGAGCAGTTCTTC; cdr3_aa: CSVEDRGTGVDRSSYNEQFF
v_call: TRBV24-1; clone_size: .; d_call: .; j_call: TRBJ2-5; cdr3_nt: TGTGCCATCAGTGACCATCGGACATCGCAGACCCAGTACTTC; cdr3_aa: CAISDHRTSQTQYF
v_call: TRBV7-6; clone_size: few; d_call: .; j_call: TRBJ2-7; cdr3_nt: TGTGCCAGCAGTGTCAGGGGATTTAGCTACGAGCAGTACTTC; cdr3_aa: CASSVRGFSYEQYF
v_call: TRBV24-1; clone_size: few; d_call: TRBD1; j_call: TRBJ2-2; cdr3_nt: TGTGCCACCAGTGAACCGGGACAGGGGGAGGTCGGGGAGCTGTTTTTT; cdr3_aa: CATSEPGQGEVGELFF
v_call: TRBV27; clone_size: .; d_call: TRBD1; j_call: TRBJ1-2; cdr3_nt: TGTGCCAGCAGTTTATCAGCGGGACAGGGACCTAACTATGGCTACACCTTC; cdr3_aa: CASSLSAGQGPNYGYTF
v_call: TRBV2; clone_size: .; d_call: .; j_call: TRBJ1-4; cdr3_nt: TGTGCCAGCAGTGAAGACAGCTCAACTAATGAAAAACTGTTTTTT; cdr3_aa: CASSEDSSTNEKLFF
v_call: TRBV20-1; clone_size: .; d_call: .; j_call: TRBJ1-5; cdr3_nt: TGCAGTCCGCTTTTGGGGAATCAGCCCCAGCATTTT; cdr3_aa: CSPLLGNQPQHF
v_call: TRBV7-9; clone_size: .; d_call: TRBD1; j_call: TRBJ2-1; cdr3_nt: TGTGCCAGCAGCCCCTTTGGGACAGGCCACAATGAGCAGTTCTTC; cdr3_aa: CASSPFGTGHNEQFF
v_call: TRBV4-1; clone_size: few; d_call: .; j_call: TRBJ2-5; cdr3_nt: TGCGCCAGCAGCCAAGATCCAAGTTGGGGCGGGGAGACCCAGTACTTC; cdr3_aa: CASSQDPSWGGETQYF
v_call: TRBV9; clone_size: many; d_call: .; j_call: TRBJ1-2; cdr3_nt: TGTGCCAGCAGAGCTGCGGGTCAGGGATTTTCCGGTGGCTACACCTTC; cdr3_aa: CASRAAGQGFSGGYTF
v_call: TRBV15; clone_size: many; d_call: .; j_call: TRBJ1-5; cdr3_nt: TGTGCCACCAGCAGAGACGCCCGTCCCCAGCATTTT; cdr3_aa: CATSRDARPQHF
v_call: TRBV2; clone_size: .; d_call: .; j_call: TRBJ1-1; cdr3_nt: TGTGCCAGCCCCCAGGGGACCTTGAACACTGAAGCTTTCTTT; cdr3_aa: CASPQGTLNTEAFF
v_call: TRBV28; clone_size: .; d_call: .; j_call: TRBJ2-5; cdr3_nt: TGTGCCAGCAGTTTAGGTCCCCGCCGGGAGACCCAGTACTTC; cdr3_aa: CASSLGPRRETQYF
v_call: TRBV20-1; clone_size: .; d_call: TRBD1; j_call: TRBJ1-2; cdr3_nt: TGCAGTGCTAGACTTCCCGGGACAGAAGAGGTCTATGGCTACACCTTC; cdr3_aa: CSARLPGTEEVYGYTF
v_call: TRBV20-1; clone_size: .; d_call: TRBD2; j_call: TRBJ2-1; cdr3_nt: TGCAGTGCTAGAGCATACCCTCCGGGACTAGCGTCGGTTGGGCAGTTCTTC; cdr3_aa: CSARAYPPGLASVGQFF
v_call: TRBV12-3/TRBV12-4; clone_size: few; d_call: TRBD2; j_call: TRBJ2-1; cdr3_nt: TGTGCCAGCAGTTCCTCTAGCGGGAGGGCCTACAATGAGCAGTTCTTC; cdr3_aa: CASSSSSGRAYNEQFF
v_call: TRBV5-1; clone_size: few; d_call: .; j_call: TRBJ2-7; cdr3_nt: TGCGCCAGCAGCCTAAGCGACGGGGGCTACGAGCAGTACTTC; cdr3_aa: CASSLSDGGYEQYF
v_call: TRBV27; clone_size: few; d_call: .; j_call: TRBJ2-3; cdr3_nt: TGTGCCAGCAGTCCCACAGAGGGTGCAGATACGCAGTATTTT; cdr3_aa: CASSPTEGADTQYF
v_call: TRBV7-9; clone_size: few; d_call: .; j_call: TRBJ1-4; cdr3_nt: TGTGCCAGCAGCGGGGAAGAGGATGCAACTAATGAAAAACTGTTTTTT; cdr3_aa: CASSGEEDATNEKLFF
v_call: TRBV7-8; clone_size: few; d_call: .; j_call: TRBJ2-3; cdr3_nt: TGTGCCAGCAGCCCAGAGGGTGCGGTGGGAGGTTACGATACGCAGTATTTT; cdr3_aa: CASSPEGAVGGYDTQYF
v_call: TRBV12-3/TRBV12-4; clone_size: many; d_call: .; j_call: TRBJ2-2; cdr3_nt: TGTGCCAGCAGTTTCCTGGAGCTAGCCGGGGAGCTGTTTTTT; cdr3_aa: CASSFLELAGELFF
v_call: TRBV9; clone_size: many; d_call: .; j_call: TRBJ2-1; cdr3_nt: TGTGCCAGCAGCGTAAACAACAATGAGCAGTTCTTC; cdr3_aa: CASSVNNNEQFF
v_call: TRBV13; clone_size: many; d_call: TRBD2; j_call: TRBJ2-7; cdr3_nt: TGTGCCAGCAGCTCTCGACTAGCGGCTTCCTACGAGCAGTACTTC; cdr3_aa: CASSSRLAASYEQYF
v_call: TRBV5-6; clone_size: .; d_call: TRBD1; j_call: TRBJ1-1; cdr3_nt: TGTGCCAGCAGCTTGCCAGGGGGCGCAAGGACTGAAGCTTTCTTT; cdr3_aa: CASSLPGGARTEAFF
v_call: TRBV5-1; clone_size: .; d_call: TRBD1; j_call: TRBJ2-2; cdr3_nt: TGCGCCAGCAGCTTGGTGGCAGGGGGCTACACCGGGGAGCTGTTTTTT; cdr3_aa: CASSLVAGGYTGELFF
v_call: TRBV5-1; clone_size: few; d_call: .; j_call: TRBJ2-5; cdr3_nt: TGCGCCAGCAGCTTGGAACCCAATGGGGAGACCCAGTACTTC; cdr3_aa: CASSLEPNGETQYF
v_call: TRBV29-1; clone_size: many; d_call: .; j_call: TRBJ2-3; cdr3_nt: TGCAGCTCCCCTGGGGGCGACGGGAGCACAGATACGCAGTATTTT; cdr3_aa: CSSPGGDGSTDTQYF
v_call: TRBV7-9; clone_size: few; d_call: TRBD2; j_call: TRBJ2-3; cdr3_nt: TGTGCCAGCAGCTTTACACTAACTAGCGGGGGAACAGATACGCAGTATTTT; cdr3_aa: CASSFTLTSGGTDTQYF
v_call: TRBV12-3/TRBV12-4; clone_size: .; d_call: .; j_call: TRBJ1-4; cdr3_nt: TGTGCCAGCAGCCGCGGGACTCCCAATGAAAAACTGTTTTTT; cdr3_aa: CASSRGTPNEKLFF